This is a list of T cell receptor beta chains from one sample in a study of cytomegalovirus exposure and HLA in healthy donors. Only in-frame clones appear in the TCRdb table, and some are missing; sequencing was by immunoSEQ multiplex PCR. Among about 140,000 clones listed, 78% were seen once. Sequenced: PBMCs. These receptor sequences come from a male donor in good health and CMV-seronegative. Each CDR3 is given with its conserved first and last residue. D genes are given only for firm matches. Clone size is given for some rows only: seen once, a few or many times, or a class if the clone is expanded.

clone size: NA; D gene: NA; V gene: TRBV16; J gene: TRBJ1-2; CDR3 DNA: TGTGCCAGCAGCCAATGGGAGGAAGTGGGCTATGGCTACACCTTC; CDR3 protein: CASSQWEEVGYGYTF
clone size: NA; D gene: TRBD1; V gene: TRBV25-1; J gene: TRBJ2-7; CDR3 DNA: TGTGCCAGCAGTGGTTCACAGGGGGACTACGAGCAGTACTTC; CDR3 protein: CASSGSQGDYEQYF
clone size: NA; D gene: NA; V gene: TRBV6-5; J gene: TRBJ2-7; CDR3 DNA: TGTGCCAGCAGTTCAAAATACGAGCAGTACTTC; CDR3 protein: CASSSKYEQYF
clone size: NA; D gene: NA; V gene: TRBV5-1; J gene: TRBJ1-1; CDR3 DNA: TGCGCCAGCAGCTTGGCGGGGAACACTGAAGCTTTCTTT; CDR3 protein: CASSLAGNTEAFF
clone size: NA; D gene: NA; V gene: TRBV29-1; J gene: TRBJ1-3; CDR3 DNA: TGCAGCGGAGGGTCGGGAAACACCATATATTTT; CDR3 protein: CSGGSGNTIYF
clone size: NA; D gene: TRBD2; V gene: TRBV9; J gene: TRBJ2-1; CDR3 DNA: TGTGCCAGCAGCGTAGTTAGCGGGAGCTACAATGAGCAGTTCTTC; CDR3 protein: CASSVVSGSYNEQFF
clone size: NA; D gene: NA; V gene: TRBV12-5; J gene: TRBJ1-5; CDR3 DNA: TGTGCTAGTGGTTCCGACTCTTCAGGGCTCACCGGTCAGCCCCAGCATTTT; CDR3 protein: CASGSDSSGLTGQPQHF
clone size: once; D gene: NA; V gene: TRBV27; J gene: TRBJ1-2; CDR3 DNA: TGTGCCAGCAGTTTAACCGGGGATAACTATGGCTACACCTTC; CDR3 protein: CASSLTGDNYGYTF
clone size: NA; D gene: NA; V gene: TRBV27; J gene: TRBJ2-7; CDR3 DNA: TGTGCCAGCAGTCCAAACACCTACGAGCAGTACTTC; CDR3 protein: CASSPNTYEQYF
clone size: NA; D gene: NA; V gene: TRBV30; J gene: TRBJ1-5; CDR3 DNA: TGTGCCTGGAGGGCAGGGTTTAGCAATCAGCCCCAGCATTTT; CDR3 protein: CAWRAGFSNQPQHF
clone size: NA; D gene: TRBD2; V gene: TRBV7-3; J gene: TRBJ2-7; CDR3 DNA: TGTGCCAGCAGCGCCACGGGAGGGGCCTACGAGCAGTACTTC; CDR3 protein: CASSATGGAYEQYF
clone size: NA; D gene: NA; V gene: TRBV6-1; J gene: TRBJ1-5; CDR3 DNA: TGTGCCAGCAGTGACGAGGGTGGGCAGCCCCAGCATTTT; CDR3 protein: CASSDEGGQPQHF
clone size: few; D gene: NA; V gene: TRBV19; J gene: TRBJ2-3; CDR3 DNA: TGTGCCAGTAGTATGGGGCTAGACACAGATACGCAGTATTTT; CDR3 protein: CASSMGLDTDTQYF
clone size: NA; D gene: TRBD2; V gene: TRBV2; J gene: TRBJ2-5; CDR3 DNA: TGTGCCAGCAGTCCAGCGGGAGCTGCCCAAGAGACCCAGTACTTC; CDR3 protein: CASSPAGAAQETQYF
clone size: NA; D gene: TRBD1; V gene: TRBV19; J gene: TRBJ1-4; CDR3 DNA: TGTGCCAGTAGTATACGGGTGGGGACAGGATCTGAAAAACTGTTTTTT; CDR3 protein: CASSIRVGTGSEKLFF
clone size: NA; D gene: TRBD1; V gene: TRBV25-1; J gene: TRBJ1-2; CDR3 DNA: TGTGCCAGCAGTGGGACAGGGGGCAACTATGGCTACACCTTC; CDR3 protein: CASSGTGGNYGYTF
clone size: NA; D gene: NA; V gene: TRBV27; J gene: TRBJ2-2; CDR3 DNA: TGTGCCAGCAGTCAAGCTACGAACACCGGGGAGCTGTTTTTT; CDR3 protein: CASSQATNTGELFF
clone size: NA; D gene: TRBD2; V gene: TRBV13; J gene: TRBJ2-7; CDR3 DNA: TGTGCCAGCAGCACATACAACACCGGGACTAGATTCGGAGAGCAGTACTTC; CDR3 protein: CASSTYNTGTRFGEQYF
clone size: NA; D gene: NA; V gene: TRBV10-3; J gene: TRBJ2-7; CDR3 DNA: TGTCCCATCAGGGGGGGGTCGGGGGCCCCCTACGAGCAGTACTTC; CDR3 protein: CPIRGGSGAPYEQYF
clone size: once; D gene: NA; V gene: TRBV6-5; J gene: TRBJ1-4; CDR3 DNA: TGTGCCAGCAGTTACGGCGGGGTCGGCGAAAAACTGTTTTTT; CDR3 protein: CASSYGGVGEKLFF
clone size: NA; D gene: NA; V gene: TRBV7-7; J gene: TRBJ1-3; CDR3 DNA: TGTGCTAGCAGCTTAGTCCCAGGGAACACCATATATTTT; CDR3 protein: CASSLVPGNTIYF
clone size: NA; D gene: NA; V gene: TRBV30; J gene: TRBJ2-5; CDR3 DNA: TGTGCCTGGAGGGGTAGCGTTCTACAAGAGACCCAGTACTTC; CDR3 protein: CAWRGSVLQETQYF
clone size: once; D gene: NA; V gene: TRBV6-5; J gene: TRBJ1-1; CDR3 DNA: TGTGCCAGCAGTAATCCGGGGAACACTGAAGCTTTCTTT; CDR3 protein: CASSNPGNTEAFF
clone size: NA; D gene: TRBD1; V gene: TRBV29-1; J gene: TRBJ2-7; CDR3 DNA: TGCAGCGTCTCAAGACAGGGCTACGAGCAGTACTTC; CDR3 protein: CSVSRQGYEQYF
clone size: NA; D gene: TRBD1; V gene: TRBV6-6; J gene: TRBJ1-1; CDR3 DNA: TGTGCCAGCAGTTTCAACTTGGACAGGGACGGCCCTGAAGCTTTCTTT; CDR3 protein: CASSFNLDRDGPEAFF
clone size: NA; D gene: NA; V gene: TRBV4-1; J gene: TRBJ1-2; CDR3 DNA: TGCGCCAGCAGCCGCGGGGGGTCGGACTATGGCTACACCTTC; CDR3 protein: CASSRGGSDYGYTF
clone size: NA; D gene: NA; V gene: TRBV12-5; J gene: TRBJ2-7; CDR3 DNA: TGTGCTAGTGGTTTTATTGCCGGCCAGGCCTACGAGCAGTACTTC; CDR3 protein: CASGFIAGQAYEQYF
clone size: NA; D gene: TRBD1; V gene: TRBV6-1; J gene: TRBJ2-5; CDR3 DNA: TGTGCCTGCTCGGGACAGGTCATGGAGACCCAGTACTTC; CDR3 protein: CACSGQVMETQYF
clone size: NA; D gene: TRBD2; V gene: TRBV4-3; J gene: TRBJ2-1; CDR3 DNA: TGCGCCAGCAGCCAAGCGGGGGGGCCGGACAATGAGCAGTTCTTC; CDR3 protein: CASSQAGGPDNEQFF
clone size: NA; D gene: TRBD2; V gene: TRBV19; J gene: TRBJ2-3; CDR3 DNA: TGTGCCAGTTCTAGCGGGGGCCGGGGAGATACGCAGTATTTT; CDR3 protein: CASSSGGRGDTQYF
clone size: NA; D gene: TRBD2; V gene: TRBV7-9; J gene: TRBJ2-2; CDR3 DNA: TGTTCCAGCAGCCCCGGGACTAGCGGGAGTCGGGACACCGGGGAGCTGTTTTTT; CDR3 protein: CSSSPGTSGSRDTGELFF
clone size: NA; D gene: TRBD1; V gene: TRBV6-6; J gene: TRBJ2-2; CDR3 DNA: TGTGCCAGCAGTCGAGGGACAGGGGGCAGTTACGGGGAGCTGTTTTTT; CDR3 protein: CASSRGTGGSYGELFF
clone size: NA; D gene: TRBD2; V gene: TRBV7-2; J gene: TRBJ2-5; CDR3 DNA: TGTGCCAGCAGCTCCTATAGCGGGTCCCAAGAGACCCAGTACTTC; CDR3 protein: CASSSYSGSQETQYF
clone size: NA; D gene: TRBD1; V gene: TRBV5-1; J gene: TRBJ1-1; CDR3 DNA: TGCGCCAGCAGTAGGACAGGGAACACTGAAGCTTTCTTT; CDR3 protein: CASSRTGNTEAFF
clone size: NA; D gene: NA; V gene: TRBV28; J gene: TRBJ1-1; CDR3 DNA: TGTGCCAGCAGTAGACAGCCGCTTGAAGCTTTCTTT; CDR3 protein: CASSRQPLEAFF
clone size: NA; D gene: NA; V gene: TRBV19; J gene: TRBJ2-7; CDR3 DNA: TGTGCCAGTAGTATAGATAGGGACACTCTGCAGTACTTC; CDR3 protein: CASSIDRDTLQYF
clone size: once; D gene: TRBD1; V gene: TRBV11-2; J gene: TRBJ1-4; CDR3 DNA: TGTGCCAGCAGATTAGGGACAGGGAGGAGGATAAATGAAAAACTGTTTTTT; CDR3 protein: CASRLGTGRRINEKLFF
clone size: NA; D gene: NA; V gene: TRBV9; J gene: TRBJ1-1; CDR3 DNA: TGTGCCAGCAGCGTCTCCCTGAGGGAGGACACTGAAGCTTTCTTT; CDR3 protein: CASSVSLREDTEAFF
clone size: NA; D gene: TRBD2; V gene: TRBV30; J gene: TRBJ2-1; CDR3 DNA: TGTGCCTGGAGTCGGTCCTTGGCTAGCGGATCCCAGTTCAATGAGCAGTTCTTC; CDR3 protein: CAWSRSLASGSQFNEQFF
clone size: NA; D gene: NA; V gene: TRBV7-6; J gene: TRBJ2-3; CDR3 DNA: TGTGCCAGCAGCTTAGCCAGGGGAGGCACAGATACGCAGTATTTT; CDR3 protein: CASSLARGGTDTQYF
clone size: NA; D gene: NA; V gene: TRBV7-9; J gene: TRBJ2-1; CDR3 DNA: TGTGCCAGCAGCTTCACAGGGGCGGGGATCTACAATGAGCAGTTCTTC; CDR3 protein: CASSFTGAGIYNEQFF
clone size: NA; D gene: NA; V gene: TRBV11-2; J gene: TRBJ2-1; CDR3 DNA: TGTGCCAGCAGCCGGACTCGTAATGAGCAGTTCTTC; CDR3 protein: CASSRTRNEQFF